Here is one T cell receptor (beta chain) with its context. The data belong to a study of blood T cell repertoires in COVID-19. Study summary: COVID-19 samples from acute and convalescent phases originated in the United States, Italy and Spain. Nucleic acid was either cDNA or gDNA, and it came from T cells, B-cell-depleted T cells, or PBMCs.

CDR1 is LNHNV, CDR2 YYDKDF, per germline (reference sequence). Trimming pared 4 bases from V and 0 bases from J, leaving 24 bases between. The CDR3 runs to 20 residues. Per the authors' pipeline: Amplification from reference gene primers served as the basis for estimated nucleated cell counts. Produced via immunoSEQ multiplex PCR; TCRdb's table is partial and in-frame only. Clone size and the V and J calls come from that table; the DNA yielded D and trimming. The sample lists some 150,000 clones, about 86% occurring once. The receptor comes from a man between 70 and 80 years old with acute or convalescent COVID-19. The rearrangement links TRBV15 to TRBJ1-4; a weak D match, TRBD1 (5 bases). Source material: peripheral blood. In DNA form, the CDR3 reads TGTGCCACCAGCACTCCGCGCCTCCGGGACTCATATGCAACTAATGAAAAACTGTTTTTT. It specifies CATSTPRLRDSYATNEKLFF.